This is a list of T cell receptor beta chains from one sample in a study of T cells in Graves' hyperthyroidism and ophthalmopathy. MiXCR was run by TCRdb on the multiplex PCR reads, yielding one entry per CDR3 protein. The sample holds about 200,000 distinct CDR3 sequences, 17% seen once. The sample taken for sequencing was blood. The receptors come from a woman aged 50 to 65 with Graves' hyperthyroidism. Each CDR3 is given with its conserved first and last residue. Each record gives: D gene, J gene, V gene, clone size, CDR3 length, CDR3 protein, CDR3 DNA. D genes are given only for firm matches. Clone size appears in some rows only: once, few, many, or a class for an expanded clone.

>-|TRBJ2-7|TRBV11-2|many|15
CASSLITGYSYEQYF
TGTGCCAGCAGCTTAATAACGGGCTACTCCTACGAGCAGTACTTC
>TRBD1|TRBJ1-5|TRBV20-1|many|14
CSARPTGVRQPQHF
TGCAGTGCTAGACCGACAGGGGTAAGGCAGCCCCAGCATTTT
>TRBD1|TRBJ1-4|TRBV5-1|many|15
CASSGWTGGKEKLFF
TGCGCCAGCAGCGGATGGACAGGGGGCAAAGAAAAACTGTTTTTT
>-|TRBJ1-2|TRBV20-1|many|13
CSASPGQNYGYTF
TGCAGTGCTAGTCCGGGACAAAACTATGGCTACACCTTC
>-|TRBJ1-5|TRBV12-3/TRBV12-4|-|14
CASRTTGYNQPQHF
TGTGCCAGCAGGACTACAGGGTACAATCAGCCCCAGCATTTT
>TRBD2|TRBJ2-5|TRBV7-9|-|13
CASSARGEETQYF
TGTGCCAGCAGCGCCCGGGGGGAAGAGACCCAGTACTTC
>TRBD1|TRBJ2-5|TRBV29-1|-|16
CSVDPRTGGVFGTQYF
TGCAGCGTTGATCCCAGGACAGGGGGCGTCTTTGGGACCCAGTACTTC
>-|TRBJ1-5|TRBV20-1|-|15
CSARVPGDLTRPQHF
TGCAGTGCTAGAGTCCCAGGGGACCTGACGCGGCCCCAGCATTTT
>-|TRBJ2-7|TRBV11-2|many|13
CASQYDWAYEQYF
TGTGCCAGCCAATATGATTGGGCCTACGAGCAGTACTTC
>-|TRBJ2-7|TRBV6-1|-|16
CASSESSFRGVVEQYF
TGTGCCAGCAGTGAATCATCGTTCAGGGGTGTGGTCGAGCAGTACTTC
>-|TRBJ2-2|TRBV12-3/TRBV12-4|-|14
CASSLTVYRGELFF
TGTGCCAGCAGCCTGACAGTTTATAGAGGGGAGCTGTTTTTT
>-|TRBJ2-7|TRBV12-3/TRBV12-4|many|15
CASSQPDRRIYEQYF
TGTGCCAGCAGCCAGCCTGATCGGAGGATCTACGAGCAGTACTTC
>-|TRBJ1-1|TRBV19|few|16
CASTPAAGAANTEAFF
TGTGCCAGTACCCCAGCAGCGGGCGCGGCGAACACTGAAGCTTTCTTT
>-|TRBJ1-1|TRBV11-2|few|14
CASSNPPMNTEAFF
TGTGCCAGCAGTAACCCCCCAATGAACACTGAAGCTTTCTTT
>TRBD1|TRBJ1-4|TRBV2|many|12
CASSANRGKLFF
TGTGCCAGCAGTGCCAACAGGGGAAAACTGTTTTTT
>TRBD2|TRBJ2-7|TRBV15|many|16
CATSTGTSGPLYEQYF
TGTGCCACCAGCACTGGGACTAGCGGCCCTCTCTACGAGCAGTACTTC
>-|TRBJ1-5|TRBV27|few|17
CASSPGTRPGQNQPQHF
TGTGCCAGCAGTCCCGGGACGAGACCAGGCCAAAATCAGCCCCAGCATTTT
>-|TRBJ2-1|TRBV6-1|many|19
CASSKVPIWVGVGGDEQFF
TGTGCCAGCAGTAAAGTACCTATTTGGGTGGGAGTAGGCGGGGATGAGCAGTTCTTC
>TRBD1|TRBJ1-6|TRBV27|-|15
CASSLGTGFVSPLHF
TGTGCCAGCAGTTTAGGGACAGGGTTCGTCTCACCCCTCCACTTT
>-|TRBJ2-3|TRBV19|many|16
CASSIETGIGADTQYF
TGTGCCAGTAGTATAGAGACGGGAATCGGGGCAGATACGCAGTATTTT
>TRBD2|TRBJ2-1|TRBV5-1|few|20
CASSLALGGVGTSGRDEQFF
TGCGCCAGCAGCTTGGCCCTGGGAGGCGTCGGGACTAGCGGGAGGGATGAGCAGTTCTTC
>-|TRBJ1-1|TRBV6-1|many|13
CASSPQQGTEAFF
TGTGCCAGCAGTCCCCAACAGGGCACTGAAGCTTTCTTT
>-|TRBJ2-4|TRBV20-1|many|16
CSARDLGVVGQNIQYF
TGCAGTGCTAGAGATCTAGGGGTCGTAGGGCAAAACATTCAGTACTTC
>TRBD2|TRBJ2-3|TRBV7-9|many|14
CASSPGTSGDTQYF
TGTGCCAGCAGCCCCGGGACTAGCGGAGATACGCAGTATTTT
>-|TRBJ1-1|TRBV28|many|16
CASSLADMVVNTEAFF
TGTGCCAGCAGTTTAGCCGATATGGTGGTTAACACTGAAGCTTTCTTT
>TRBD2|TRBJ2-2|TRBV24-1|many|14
CATRGLENTGELFF
TGTGCCACCAGAGGACTAGAGAACACCGGGGAGCTGTTTTTT
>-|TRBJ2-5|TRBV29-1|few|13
CSVDRGLGETQYF
TGCAGCGTTGATAGGGGTTTGGGGGAGACCCAGTACTTC
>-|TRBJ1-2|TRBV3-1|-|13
CASSLTGDRGYTF
TGTGCCAGCAGCCTTACAGGAGATCGGGGCTACACCTTC
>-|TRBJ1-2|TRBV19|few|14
CASSKKQANYGYTF
TGTGCCAGTAGTAAAAAACAGGCGAACTATGGCTACACCTTC
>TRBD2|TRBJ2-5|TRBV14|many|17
CASSQKPGLVITETQYF
TGTGCCAGCAGCCAAAAACCGGGACTAGTCATTACTGAGACCCAGTACTTC
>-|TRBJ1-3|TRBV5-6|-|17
CASSDMYGDYSGNTIYF
TGTGCCAGCAGCGATATGTACGGTGATTACTCTGGAAACACCATATATTTT
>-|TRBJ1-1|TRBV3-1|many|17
CASSPRRAPDGSTEAFF
TGTGCCAGCAGCCCTCGGAGGGCGCCCGATGGAAGCACTGAAGCTTTCTTT
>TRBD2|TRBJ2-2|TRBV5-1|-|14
CASSTQGTSGELFF
TGCGCCAGCAGCACGCAGGGGACTAGCGGGGAGCTGTTTTTT
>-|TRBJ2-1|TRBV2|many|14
CASLSFLQLDEQFF
TGTGCCAGCTTGTCGTTTCTACAATTAGATGAGCAGTTCTTC
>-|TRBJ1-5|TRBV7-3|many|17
CASSHLGDHHSNQPQHF
TGTGCCAGCAGCCATTTGGGAGACCATCATAGCAATCAGCCCCAGCATTTT
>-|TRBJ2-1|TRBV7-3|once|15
CASSFSSTGLNEQFF
TGTGCCAGCAGCTTTTCGTCTACAGGGTTAAATGAGCAGTTCTTC
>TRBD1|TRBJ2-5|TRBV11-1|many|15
CASTMDRALQETQYF
TGTGCCAGCACCATGGACAGGGCGTTACAAGAGACCCAGTACTTC
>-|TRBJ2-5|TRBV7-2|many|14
CASSFLSGWATQYF
TGTGCCAGCAGCTTTTTATCGGGATGGGCGACCCAGTACTTC
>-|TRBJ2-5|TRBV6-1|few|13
CASSDSFQETQYF
TGTGCCAGCAGTGACAGCTTCCAAGAGACCCAGTACTTC
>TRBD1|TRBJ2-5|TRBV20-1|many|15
CSASLPGTGVATQYF
TGCAGTGCTAGTCTCCCCGGGACAGGGGTGGCGACCCAGTACTTC
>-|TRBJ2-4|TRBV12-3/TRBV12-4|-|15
CASSLGQLAKNIQYF
TGTGCCAGCAGTCTTGGACAGCTAGCCAAAAACATTCAGTACTTC
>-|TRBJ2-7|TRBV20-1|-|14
CSARSRGADVRQYF
TGCAGTGCTAGGTCGAGAGGGGCCGACGTTAGGCAGTACTTC
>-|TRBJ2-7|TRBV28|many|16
CASSSRIKGGNYEQYF
TGTGCCAGCAGTTCCCGAATAAAGGGTGGCAACTACGAGCAGTACTTC
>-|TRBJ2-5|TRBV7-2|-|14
CASSLSELQETQYF
TGTGCCAGCAGCTTATCAGAATTACAAGAGACCCAGTACTTC
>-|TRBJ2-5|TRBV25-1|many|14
CASSELSGGETQYF
TGTGCCAGCAGTGAATTATCCGGGGGAGAGACCCAGTACTTC
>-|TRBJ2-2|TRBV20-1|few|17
CSARDRWSGQNTGELFF
TGCAGTGCTAGAGATCGTTGGAGCGGACAGAACACCGGGGAGCTGTTTTTT
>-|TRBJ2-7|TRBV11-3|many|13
CASSGPATYEQYF
TGTGCCAGCAGCGGACCCGCGACCTACGAGCAGTACTTC
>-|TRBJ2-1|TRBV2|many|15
CASIVQAQKYNEQFF
TGTGCCAGCATTGTTCAGGCCCAAAAGTACAATGAGCAGTTCTTC
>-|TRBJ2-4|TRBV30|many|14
CAWRSRGGGNIQYF
TGTGCCTGGCGCTCCAGGGGAGGAGGAAACATTCAGTACTTC